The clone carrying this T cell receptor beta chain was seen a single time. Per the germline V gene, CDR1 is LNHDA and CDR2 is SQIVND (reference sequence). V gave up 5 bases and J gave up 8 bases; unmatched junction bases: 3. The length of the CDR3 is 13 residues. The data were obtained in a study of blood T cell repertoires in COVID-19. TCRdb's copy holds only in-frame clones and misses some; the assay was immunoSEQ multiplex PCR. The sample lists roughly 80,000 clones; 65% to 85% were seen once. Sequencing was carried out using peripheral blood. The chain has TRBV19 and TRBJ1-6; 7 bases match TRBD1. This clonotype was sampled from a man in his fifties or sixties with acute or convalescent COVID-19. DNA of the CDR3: TGTGCCAGTAGTCCCAGGGGGTATTCACCCCTCCACTTT. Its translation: CASSPRGYSPLHF.